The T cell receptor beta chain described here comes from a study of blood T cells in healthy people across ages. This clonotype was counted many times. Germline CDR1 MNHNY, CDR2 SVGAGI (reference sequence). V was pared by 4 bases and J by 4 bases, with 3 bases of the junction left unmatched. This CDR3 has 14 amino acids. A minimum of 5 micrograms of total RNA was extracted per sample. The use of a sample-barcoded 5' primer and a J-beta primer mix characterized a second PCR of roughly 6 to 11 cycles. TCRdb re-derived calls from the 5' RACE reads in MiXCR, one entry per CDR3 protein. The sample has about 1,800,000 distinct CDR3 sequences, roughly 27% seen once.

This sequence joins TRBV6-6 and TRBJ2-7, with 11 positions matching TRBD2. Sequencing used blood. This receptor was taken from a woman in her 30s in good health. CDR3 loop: CASSWLAGGYEQYF. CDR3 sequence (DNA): TGTGCCAGCAGTTGGCTAGCGGGGGGATACGAGCAGTACTTC.